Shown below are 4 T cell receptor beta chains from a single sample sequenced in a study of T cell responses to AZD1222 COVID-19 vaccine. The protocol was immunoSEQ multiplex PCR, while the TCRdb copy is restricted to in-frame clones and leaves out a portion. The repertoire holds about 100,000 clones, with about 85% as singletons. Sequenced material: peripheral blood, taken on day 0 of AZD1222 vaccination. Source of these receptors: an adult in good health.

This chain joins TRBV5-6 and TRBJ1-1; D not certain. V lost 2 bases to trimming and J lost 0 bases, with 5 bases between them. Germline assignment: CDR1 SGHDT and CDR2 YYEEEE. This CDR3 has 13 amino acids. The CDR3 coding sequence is TGTGCCAGCAGCTTTTGGATGAACACTGAAGCTTTCTTT. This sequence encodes CASSFWMNTEAFF.

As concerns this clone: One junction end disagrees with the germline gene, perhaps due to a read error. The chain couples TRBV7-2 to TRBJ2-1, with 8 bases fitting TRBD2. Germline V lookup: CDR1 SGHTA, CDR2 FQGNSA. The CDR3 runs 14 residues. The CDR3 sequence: CASSFQREYPTVIF. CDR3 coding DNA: TGTGCCAGCAGCTTCCAGCGGGAGTACCCGACGGTGATCTTC.

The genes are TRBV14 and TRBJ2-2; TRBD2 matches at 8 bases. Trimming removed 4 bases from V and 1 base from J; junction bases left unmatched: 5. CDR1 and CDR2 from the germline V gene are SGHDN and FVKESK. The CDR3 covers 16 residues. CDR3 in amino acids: CASSLRAGGNTGELFF. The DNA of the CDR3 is TGTGCCAGCAGCCTACGCGCGGGAGGGAACACCGGGGAGCTGTTTTTT.

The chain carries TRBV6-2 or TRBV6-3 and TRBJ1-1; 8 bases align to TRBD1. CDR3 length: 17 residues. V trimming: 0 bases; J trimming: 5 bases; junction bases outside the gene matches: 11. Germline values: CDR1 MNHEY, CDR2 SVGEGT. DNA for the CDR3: TGTGCCAGCAGTTACTCGCTGGACAGGGTTGCTCGGACTGAAGCTTTCTTT. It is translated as CASSYSLDRVARTEAFF.